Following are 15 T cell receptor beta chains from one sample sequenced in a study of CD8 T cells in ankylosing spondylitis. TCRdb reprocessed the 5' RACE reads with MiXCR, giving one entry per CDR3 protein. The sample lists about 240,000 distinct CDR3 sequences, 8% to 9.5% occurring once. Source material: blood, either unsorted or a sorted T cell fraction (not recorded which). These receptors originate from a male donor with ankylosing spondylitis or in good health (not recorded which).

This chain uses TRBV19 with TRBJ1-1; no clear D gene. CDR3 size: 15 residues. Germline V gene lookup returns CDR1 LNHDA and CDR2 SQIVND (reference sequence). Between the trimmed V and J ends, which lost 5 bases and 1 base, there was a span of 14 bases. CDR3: CASSYSYGSNTEAFF. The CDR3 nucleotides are TGTGCCAGTAGTTACTCATACGGTTCGAACACTGAAGCTTTCTTT.

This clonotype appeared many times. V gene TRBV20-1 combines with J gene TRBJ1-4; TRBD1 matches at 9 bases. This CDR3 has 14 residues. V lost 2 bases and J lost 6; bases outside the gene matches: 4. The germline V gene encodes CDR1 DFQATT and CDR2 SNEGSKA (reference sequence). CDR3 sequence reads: CSARIGTGYEKLFF. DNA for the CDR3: TGCAGTGCTAGAATCGGGACAGGGTATGAAAAACTGTTTTTT.

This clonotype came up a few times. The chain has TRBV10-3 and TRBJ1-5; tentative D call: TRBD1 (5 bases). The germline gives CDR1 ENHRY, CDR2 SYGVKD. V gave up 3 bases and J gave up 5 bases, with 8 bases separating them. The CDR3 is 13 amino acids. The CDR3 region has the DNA TGTGCCATCAGTGACAGGGCTTATCAGCCCCAGCATTTT. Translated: CAISDRAYQPQHF.

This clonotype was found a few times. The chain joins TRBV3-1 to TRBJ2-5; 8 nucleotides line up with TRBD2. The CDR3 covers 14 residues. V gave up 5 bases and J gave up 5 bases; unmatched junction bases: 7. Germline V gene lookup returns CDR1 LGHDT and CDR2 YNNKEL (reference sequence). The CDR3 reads CASSTSGGFETQYF. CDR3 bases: TGTGCCAGCAGCACCTCGGGAGGGTTCGAGACCCAGTACTTC.

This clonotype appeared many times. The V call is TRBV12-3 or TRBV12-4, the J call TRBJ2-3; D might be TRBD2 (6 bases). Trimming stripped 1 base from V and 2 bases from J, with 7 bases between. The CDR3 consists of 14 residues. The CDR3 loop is CASSLGRATDTQYF. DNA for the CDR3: TGTGCCAGCAGTTTAGGGAGGGCCACAGATACGCAGTATTTT.

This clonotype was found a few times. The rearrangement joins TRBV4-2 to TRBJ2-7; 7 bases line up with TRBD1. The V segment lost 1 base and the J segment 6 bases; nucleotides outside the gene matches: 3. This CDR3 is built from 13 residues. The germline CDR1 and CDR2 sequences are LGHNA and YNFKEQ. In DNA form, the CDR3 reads TGTGCCAGCAGCCAAGGGGACAGAAGCGAGCAGTACTTC. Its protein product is CASSQGDRSEQYF.

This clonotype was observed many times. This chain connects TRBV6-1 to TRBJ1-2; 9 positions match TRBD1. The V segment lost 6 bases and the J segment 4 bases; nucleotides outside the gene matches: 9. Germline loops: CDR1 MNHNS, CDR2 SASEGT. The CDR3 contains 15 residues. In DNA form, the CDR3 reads TGTGCCAGCAGGAGGGGACAGGGCCAACCCTATGGCTACACCTTC. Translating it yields CASRRGQGQPYGYTF.

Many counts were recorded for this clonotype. The CDR3 reads CSASTAYEQYF. In DNA form, the CDR3 reads TGCAGTGCTAGTACAGCCTACGAGCAGTACTTC. This chain uses TRBV20-1 with TRBJ2-7; the D is unclear. Trimming took 3 bases from V and 2 from J, leaving 5 bases between them. This CDR3 has 11 residues. Germline CDR1 and CDR2: DFQATT and SNEGSKA (reference sequence).

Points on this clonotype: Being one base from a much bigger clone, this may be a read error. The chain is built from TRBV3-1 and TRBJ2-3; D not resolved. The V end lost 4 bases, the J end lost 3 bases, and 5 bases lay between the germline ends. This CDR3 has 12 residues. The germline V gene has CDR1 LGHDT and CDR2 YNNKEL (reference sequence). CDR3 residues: CASSRRTDTQYF. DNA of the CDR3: TGTGCCAGCAGCCGAAGGACAGATACGCAGTATTTT.

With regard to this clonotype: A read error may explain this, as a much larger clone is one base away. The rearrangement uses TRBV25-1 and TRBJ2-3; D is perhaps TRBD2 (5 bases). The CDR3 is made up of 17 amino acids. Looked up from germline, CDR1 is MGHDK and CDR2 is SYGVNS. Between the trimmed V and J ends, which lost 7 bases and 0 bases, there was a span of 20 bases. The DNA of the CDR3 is TGTGCCAGCACGGATTCCCTCTCAGCGGATAGCACAGATACGCAGTATTTT. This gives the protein CASTDSLSADSTDTQYF.

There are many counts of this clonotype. CDR3 DNA: TGCAGTGCACTTACGACTAGCGGGGTTTACGAGCAGTACTTC. It encodes CSALTTSGVYEQYF. The chain combines TRBV20-1 with TRBJ2-7, with TRBD2 matching over 11 bases. CDR1 is DFQATT and CDR2 is SNEGSKA in the germline V gene (reference sequence). The V segment lost 6 bases and the J segment 4 bases; nucleotides outside the gene matches: 8. The CDR3 length is 14 residues.

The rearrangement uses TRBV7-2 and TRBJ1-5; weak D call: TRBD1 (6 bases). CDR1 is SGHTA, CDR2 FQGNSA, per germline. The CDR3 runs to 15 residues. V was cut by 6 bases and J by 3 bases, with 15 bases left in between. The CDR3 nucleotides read TGTGCCAGCAGTTCCGGGGGGGGCTTCAATCAGCCCCAGCATTTT. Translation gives CASSSGGGFNQPQHF.

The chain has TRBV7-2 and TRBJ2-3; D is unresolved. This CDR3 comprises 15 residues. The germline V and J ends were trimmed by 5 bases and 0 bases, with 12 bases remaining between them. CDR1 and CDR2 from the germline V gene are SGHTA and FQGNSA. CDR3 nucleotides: TGTGCCAGCAGCGTAGGCGGCGCAAGCACAGATACGCAGTATTTT. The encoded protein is CASSVGGASTDTQYF.

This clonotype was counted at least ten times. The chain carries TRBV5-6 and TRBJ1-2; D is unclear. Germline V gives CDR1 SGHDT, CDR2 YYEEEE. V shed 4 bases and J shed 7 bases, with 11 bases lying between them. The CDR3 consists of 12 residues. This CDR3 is CASSRQTRGYTF. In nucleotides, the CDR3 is TGTGCCAGCAGCAGACAAACACGTGGCTACACCTTC.

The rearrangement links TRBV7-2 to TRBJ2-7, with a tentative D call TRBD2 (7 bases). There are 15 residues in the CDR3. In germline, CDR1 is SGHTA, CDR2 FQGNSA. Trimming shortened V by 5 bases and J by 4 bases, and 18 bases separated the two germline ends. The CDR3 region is CASSPSRGAGYEQYF. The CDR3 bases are TGTGCCAGCAGCCCCAGCCGGGGGGCCGGGTACGAGCAGTACTTC.